This entry is about one T cell receptor beta chain. These data belong to a study of shared clonotypes between healthy human individuals. Each PCR replicate from the sorted subsets contained about 200 ng DNA, which is around 30,000 T cell genomes. Clones were read by immunoSEQ multiplex PCR, and TCRdb kept only the in-frame ones, dropping some. The sample has roughly 1,100,000 clones; 70% to 80% are singletons. Germline V gene sequence: CDR1 SGHDN, CDR2 FVKESK. The germline V and J ends were trimmed by 4 bases and 6 bases, with 13 bases remaining between them. This CDR3 region has 13 residues. The sample consisted of memory CD4+ T cells sorted from blood. Subset indicated: CD45RA-negative fraction. This TCR derives from a man aged 18-30 years in good health. This chain connects TRBV14 to TRBJ2-7; possibly TRBD2 for D (7 bases). DNA for the CDR3: TGTGCCAGCAGCCGAGGGGGGGCCGGCGAGCAGTACTTC. Residues: CASSRGGAGEQYF.